This note documents a single T cell receptor (beta chain) sequence. As yet, its antigen is unknown. The entry originates in a study of monozygotic twins with inflammatory bowel disease. The CDR3 extends over 14 amino acids. Germline V gene sequence: CDR1 SGHTA, CDR2 FQGNSA. Per-sample cDNA came from eight separate reactions. UMIs with a 6-nucleotide sample barcode were added by template switching. TCRdb reprocessed the 5' RACE reads, with one entry per CDR3 protein and no DNA. The data include approximately 400,000 distinct CDR3 sequences; the top ten clones carry roughly 2.6%. Regarding the study as a whole: Healthy co-twins showed greater TCRbeta diversity (inverse Simpson) than IBD patients. Patient repertoires may have gained variability from differing immunosuppressive treatments.

The TCR was taken from a human donor with ulcerative colitis or Crohn's disease, or a healthy co-twin of an affected twin (not recorded which). The material sequenced was blood. The chain uses TRBV7-2 and TRBJ2-3; the TCRdb call, TRBD2, lacks DNA for checking. The CDR3 loop reads CASSLGASPDTQYF.